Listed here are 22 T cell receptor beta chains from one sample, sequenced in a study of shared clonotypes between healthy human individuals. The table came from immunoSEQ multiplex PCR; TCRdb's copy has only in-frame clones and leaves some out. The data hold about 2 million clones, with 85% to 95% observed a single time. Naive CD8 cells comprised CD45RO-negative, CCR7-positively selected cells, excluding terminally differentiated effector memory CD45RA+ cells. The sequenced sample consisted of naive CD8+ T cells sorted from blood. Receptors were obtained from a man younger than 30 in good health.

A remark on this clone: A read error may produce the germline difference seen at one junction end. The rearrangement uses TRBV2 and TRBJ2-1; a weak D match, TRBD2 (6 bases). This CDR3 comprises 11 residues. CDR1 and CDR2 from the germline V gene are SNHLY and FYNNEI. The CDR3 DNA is TGTGCCAGCGACTGGGGGGAGTTCGAGGTCTTC. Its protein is CASDWGEFEVF.

The CDR3 bases are TGTGCCAGCAGTTTAGCAGGGAGGCATGGCTACACCTTC. The encoded protein is CASSLAGRHGYTF. The gene calls are TRBV27 and TRBJ1-2; tentatively, D is TRBD1 (5 bases). CDR3 size: 13 residues. The ends were cut back, 2 bases at V and 6 bases at J, with 10 bases in the middle. Germline V lookup: CDR1 MNHEY, CDR2 SMNVEV (reference sequence).

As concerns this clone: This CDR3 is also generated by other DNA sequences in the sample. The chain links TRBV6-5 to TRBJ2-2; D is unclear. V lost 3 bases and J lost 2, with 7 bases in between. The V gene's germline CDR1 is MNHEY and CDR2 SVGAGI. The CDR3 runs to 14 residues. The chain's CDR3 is CASSYGHNTGELFF. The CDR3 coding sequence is TGTGCCAGCAGTTATGGCCATAACACCGGGGAGCTGTTTTTT.

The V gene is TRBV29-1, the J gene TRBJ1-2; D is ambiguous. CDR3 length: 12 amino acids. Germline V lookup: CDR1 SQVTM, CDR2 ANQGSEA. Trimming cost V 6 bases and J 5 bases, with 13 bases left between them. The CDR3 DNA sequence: TGCAGCGTAGTGTCCCCACCTTATGGCTACACCTTC. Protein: CSVVSPPYGYTF.

Here the CDR3 DNA reads TGTGCCTGGAGTGTACTCCGCCTCACAGATACGCAGTATTTT. Translated, it gives CAWSVLRLTDTQYF. J is TRBJ2-3 and V is TRBV30; no definite D call. V lost 0 bases to trimming and J lost 2 bases, with 9 bases between them. This CDR3 contains 14 residues. Germline CDR1 and CDR2: GTSNPN and SVGIG (reference sequence).

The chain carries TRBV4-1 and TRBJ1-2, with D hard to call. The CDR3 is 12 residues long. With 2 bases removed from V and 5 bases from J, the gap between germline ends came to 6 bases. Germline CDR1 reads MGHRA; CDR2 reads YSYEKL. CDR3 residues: CASSQNDYGYTF. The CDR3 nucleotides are TGCGCCAGCAGCCAAAACGATTATGGCTACACCTTC.

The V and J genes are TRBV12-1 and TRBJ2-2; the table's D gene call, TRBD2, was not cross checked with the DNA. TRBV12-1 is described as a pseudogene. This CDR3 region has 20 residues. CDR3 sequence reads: CASSFGRLAGGTLNTGELFF. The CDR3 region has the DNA TGTGCCAGCAGCTTTGGGAGACTAGCGGGAGGTACCCTGAACACCGGGGAGCTGTTTTTT.

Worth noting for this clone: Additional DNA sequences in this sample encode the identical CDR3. DNA of the CDR3: TGCGCCAGCAGCCCCCGGACAGGGGGCGGTGAGCAGTACTTC. Translation gives CASSPRTGGGEQYF. The J gene is TRBJ2-7, the V gene TRBV4-1; the match to TRBD1 covers 11 bases. Germline CDR1 reads MGHRA; CDR2 reads YSYEKL. After removal of 4 bases from V and 7 bases from J, the junction contained 6 bases not matched to a gene. CDR3 length equals 14 residues.

The CDR3: CASKSTGGGGSPLHF. The CDR3 DNA reads TGTGCCAGCAAATCGACAGGGGGGGGTGGTTCACCCCTCCACTTT. The chain joins TRBV28 to TRBJ1-6, with 9 bases lining up with TRBD1. The CDR3 totals 15 residues. The germline V gene encodes CDR1 MDHEN and CDR2 SYDVKM. V dropped 7 bases and J dropped 9; count of bases not matched to a gene: 10.

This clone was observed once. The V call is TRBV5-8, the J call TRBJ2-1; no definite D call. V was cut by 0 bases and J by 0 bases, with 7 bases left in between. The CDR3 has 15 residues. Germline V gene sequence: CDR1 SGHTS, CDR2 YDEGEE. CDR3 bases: TGTGCCAGCAGCTTGGGGGTTAGCTCCTACAATGAGCAGTTCTTC. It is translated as CASSLGVSSYNEQFF.

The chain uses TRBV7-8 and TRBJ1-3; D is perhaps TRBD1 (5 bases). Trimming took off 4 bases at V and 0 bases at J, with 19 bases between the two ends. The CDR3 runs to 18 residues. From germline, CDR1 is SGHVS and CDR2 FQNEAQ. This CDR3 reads CASSSPRQGLSSGNTIYF. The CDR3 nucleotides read TGTGCCAGCAGCTCGCCGCGCCAGGGCCTGAGCTCTGGAAACACCATATATTTT.

Written as DNA, the CDR3 is TGTGCCAGCAGTAGACTAGCGGGGGTGCAAGAGACCCAGTACTTC. Its protein product is CASSRLAGVQETQYF. The gene calls are TRBV6-6 and TRBJ2-5, with 12 bases aligning to TRBD2. The CDR3 runs 15 residues. Germline V gives CDR1 MNHNY, CDR2 SVGAGI (reference sequence). Germline trimming cut 5 bases from V and 2 bases from J; bases unmatched to any gene: 3.

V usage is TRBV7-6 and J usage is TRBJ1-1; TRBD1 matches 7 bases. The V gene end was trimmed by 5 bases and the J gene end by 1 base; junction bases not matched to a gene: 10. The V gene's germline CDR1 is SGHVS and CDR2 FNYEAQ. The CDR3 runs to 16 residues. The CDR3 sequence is CASSPVPGQKNTEAFF. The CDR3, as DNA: TGTGCCAGCAGCCCAGTACCGGGACAGAAGAACACTGAAGCTTTCTTT. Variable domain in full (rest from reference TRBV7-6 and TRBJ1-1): GAGVSQSPRYKVTKRGQDVALRCDPISGHVSLYWYRQALGQGPEFLTYFNYEAQQDKSGLPNDRFSAERPEGSISTLTIQRTEQRDSAMYRCASSPVPGQKNTEAFFGQGTRLTVV.

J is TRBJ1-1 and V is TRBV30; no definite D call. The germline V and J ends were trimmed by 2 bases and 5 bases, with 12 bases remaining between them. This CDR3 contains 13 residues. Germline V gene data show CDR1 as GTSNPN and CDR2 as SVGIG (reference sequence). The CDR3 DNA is TGTGCCTGGAGTCCGAATCCGGGGACTGAAGCTTTCTTT. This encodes CAWSPNPGTEAFF. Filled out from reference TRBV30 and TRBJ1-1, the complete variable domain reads SQTIHQWPATLVQPVGSPLSLECTVEGTSNPNLYWYRQAAGRGLQLLFYSVGIGQISSEVPQNLSASRPQDRQFILSSKKLLLSDSGFYLCAWSPNPGTEAFFGQGTRLTVV.

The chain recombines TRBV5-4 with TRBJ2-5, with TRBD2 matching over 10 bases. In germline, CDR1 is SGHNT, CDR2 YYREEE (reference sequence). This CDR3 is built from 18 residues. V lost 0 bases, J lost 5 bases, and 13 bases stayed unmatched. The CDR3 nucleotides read TGTGCCAGCAGCTTGGGCGTTCTAGCGGGGGTCGGTTGGGAGACCCAGTACTTC. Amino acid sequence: CASSLGVLAGVGWETQYF.

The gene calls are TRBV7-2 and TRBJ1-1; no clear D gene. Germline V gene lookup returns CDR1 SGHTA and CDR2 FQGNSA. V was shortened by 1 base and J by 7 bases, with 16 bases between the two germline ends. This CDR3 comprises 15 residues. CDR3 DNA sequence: TGTGCCAGCAGCTTAGGGGGAGTCGGAGTCTTTGAAGCTTTCTTT. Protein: CASSLGGVGVFEAFF.

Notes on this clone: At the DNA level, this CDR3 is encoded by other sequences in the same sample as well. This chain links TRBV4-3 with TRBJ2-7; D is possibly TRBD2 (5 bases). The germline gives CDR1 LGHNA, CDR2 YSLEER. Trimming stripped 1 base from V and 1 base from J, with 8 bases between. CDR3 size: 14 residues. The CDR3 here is CASSQVEGSYEQYF. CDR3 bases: TGCGCCAGCAGCCAAGTCGAGGGATCCTACGAGCAGTACTTC.

The CDR3 region is CASSQDREGGQPQHF. CDR3 DNA sequence: TGTGCCAGCAGCCAAGACAGGGAAGGCGGCCAGCCCCAGCATTTT. The genes are TRBV6-5 and TRBJ1-5; TRBD1 matches at 7 bases. The CDR3 contains 15 residues. The germline CDR1 and CDR2 sequences are MNHEY and SVGAGI. V was clipped by 6 bases and J by 7 bases; unmatched bases: 12.

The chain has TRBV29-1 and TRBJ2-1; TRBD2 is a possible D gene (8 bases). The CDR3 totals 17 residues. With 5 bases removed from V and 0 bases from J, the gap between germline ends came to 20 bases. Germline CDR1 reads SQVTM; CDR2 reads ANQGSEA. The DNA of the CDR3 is TGCAGCGTTCTCGGGAGGGGGCCCCGGGGCTCCTACAATGAGCAGTTCTTC. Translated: CSVLGRGPRGSYNEQFF.

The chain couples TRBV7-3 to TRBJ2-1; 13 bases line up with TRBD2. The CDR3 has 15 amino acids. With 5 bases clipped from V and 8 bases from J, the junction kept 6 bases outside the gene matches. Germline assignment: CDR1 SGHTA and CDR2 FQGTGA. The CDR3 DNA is TGTGCCAGCAGCGGGGGACTAGCGGGGCCCGATGAGCAGTTCTTC. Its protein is CASSGGLAGPDEQFF. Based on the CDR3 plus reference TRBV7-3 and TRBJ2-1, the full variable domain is GAGVSQTPSNKVTEKGKYVELRCDPISGHTALYWYRQSLGQGPEFLIYFQGTGAADDSGLPNDRFFAVRPEGSVSTLKIQRTERGDSAVYLCASSGGLAGPDEQFFGPGTRLTVL.

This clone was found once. CDR3 nucleotides: TGTGCCAGCAGCTTAGAGGGCTACAGCAATGAGCAGTTCTTC. Its protein product is CASSLEGYSNEQFF. The chain couples TRBV7-2 to TRBJ2-1; no clear D. This CDR3 is built from 14 residues. CDR1 SGHTA and CDR2 FQGNSA come from the germline V gene. Deletions cut 1 base from V and 6 bases from J, with 10 bases between. The entire variable domain, with the rest obtained from reference TRBV7-2 and TRBJ2-1, is as follows: GAGVSQSPSNKVTEKGKDVELRCDPISGHTALYWYRQSLGQGLEFLIYFQGNSAPDKSGLPSDRFSAERTGGSVSTLTIQRTQQEDSAVYLCASSLEGYSNEQFFGPGTRLTVL.

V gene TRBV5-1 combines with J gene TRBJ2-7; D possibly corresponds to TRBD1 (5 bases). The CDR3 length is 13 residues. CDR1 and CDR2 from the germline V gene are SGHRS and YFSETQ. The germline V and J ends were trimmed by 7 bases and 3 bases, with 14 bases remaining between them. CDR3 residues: CASRPGNNYEQYF. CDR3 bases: TGCGCCAGCCGCCCAGGGAACAACTACGAGCAGTACTTC.